These 5 T cell receptor beta chains came from one sample sequenced in a study of T cell responses to AZD1222 COVID-19 vaccine. Here immunoSEQ multiplex PCR was the method, and the copy in TCRdb shows in-frame clones only, minus some. The repertoire holds 95,000 to 150,000 clones, with over 75% as singletons. The specimen comprised peripheral blood, sampled 28 days after the second dose of the MenACWY control vaccine. Receptors were obtained from an adult who received the MenACWY meningococcal vaccine as a control.

The chain combines TRBV2 with TRBJ1-1; maybe TRBD1 (6 bases). This CDR3 has 18 amino acids. Germline-derived CDR1 and CDR2 are SNHLY and FYNNEI. V lost 1 base and J lost 1, with 19 bases in between. CDR3 residues: CASSEVSRGGATNTEAFF. The CDR3 DNA sequence: TGTGCCAGCAGTGAAGTGAGTCGTGGGGGGGCCACGAACACTGAAGCTTTCTTT.

This chain uses TRBV5-5 with TRBJ2-3, with 9 bases that match TRBD1. Trimming at V came to 3 bases and at J to 4 bases, leaving 9 bases not matched to a gene. CDR1 SGHKS and CDR2 YYEKEE come from the germline V gene (reference sequence). The CDR3 sequence is 16 residues long. CDR3 in DNA: TGTGCCAGCAGCTCTGAGGACAGGGGAGTTGCAGATACGCAGTATTTT. Protein product: CASSSEDRGVADTQYF.

The chain recombines TRBV21-1 with TRBJ2-7. TRBV21-1 is recorded as a pseudogene. The CDR3 has 10 residues. CDR3 bases: TGTGCCAGCAGCAAGTACGAGCAGTACGTC. Translating gives CASSKYEQYV.

The chain recombines TRBV19 with TRBJ1-5; 11 bases agree with TRBD1. The CDR3 runs to 16 residues. Germline V gene sequence: CDR1 LNHDA, CDR2 SQIVND (reference sequence). Germline trimming cut 3 bases from V and 4 bases from J; bases unmatched to any gene: 5. DNA for the CDR3: TGTGCCAGTAGTATCTGGACAGGGGGCGGAAATCAGCCCCAGCATTTT. It translates to CASSIWTGGGNQPQHF. Full variable domain (outside the CDR3, taken from reference TRBV19 and TRBJ1-5): DGGITQSPKYLFRKEGQNVTLSCEQNLNHDAMYWYRQDPGQGLRLIYYSQIVNDFQKGDIAEGYSVSREKKESFPLTVTSAQKNPTAFYLCASSIWTGGGNQPQHFGDGTRLSIL.

This clone was recorded once. This chain connects TRBV3-1 (or the pseudogene TRBV3-2) to TRBJ2-6; unclear D gene. V was clipped by 2 bases and J by 0 bases, with 8 bases between them. The CDR3 consists of 16 residues. Germline loops: CDR1 LGHDT, CDR2 YNNKEL (reference sequence). Here the CDR3 DNA reads TGTGCCAGCAGCCAACAAAGAGGCTCTGGGGCCAACGTCCTGACTTTC. It yields the protein CASSQQRGSGANVLTF.